The TCR beta chain described here comes from a study of cytomegalovirus exposure and HLA in healthy donors. PCR amplification relied on 60 Vbeta primers (plus 13 Jbeta primers). Clones were read by immunoSEQ multiplex PCR, and TCRdb kept only the in-frame ones, dropping some. Found here are about 110,000 clones, almost 70% of them singletons; the top ten hold about 3.5%. CDR1 SGHTA and CDR2 FQGNSA come from the germline V gene. This CDR3 region has 14 residues. With 7 bases removed from V and 7 bases from J, the gap between germline ends came to 19 bases. This sequence joins TRBV7-2 and TRBJ2-5; D is possibly TRBD2 (6 bases). Sequencing used PBMCs. This receptor was obtained from a man aged 25 to 40 in good health and CMV-seronegative. CDR3 amino acids: CASTQPGSPGTQYF. CDR3 sequence (DNA): TGTGCCAGCACCCAACCCGGGAGCCCTGGGACCCAGTACTTC. The whole variable domain, filled in from reference TRBV7-2 and TRBJ2-5, reads GAGVSQSPSNKVTEKGKDVELRCDPISGHTALYWYRQSLGQGLEFLIYFQGNSAPDKSGLPSDRFSAERTGGSVSTLTIQRTQQEDSAVYLCASTQPGSPGTQYFGPGTRLLVL.